Here is one T cell receptor (beta chain) with its context. What it binds is not known. Peripheral blood CD8+ and CD4+ T cells were profiled by TCR beta sequencing. The CDR3 sequence is 15 residues long. Germline lookup yields CDR1 SEHNR and CDR2 FQNEAQ (reference sequence). The ends lost 9 bases at V and 2 bases at J; junction bases unmatched: 6. This sample is drawn from a study of CD8 T cells in Susac syndrome. Overall study findings and caveats: The study conceded that its TCR sequencing and HLA analysis involved relatively few individuals.

Random hexamers were used to reverse transcribe an amount of roughly 0.45 to 1 ug RNA. Across 54 Vbeta and 13 Jbeta, immunoSEQ multiplex PCR amplified TCR beta CDR3. TCRdb reprocessed the immunoSEQ multiplex PCR reads with MiXCR, giving one entry per CDR3 protein. This table holds fewer than 300,000 distinct CDR3 sequences, roughly 81% found once. The specimen was CD8+ T cells from PBMCs. The chain is built from TRBV7-9 and TRBJ2-3; 12 nucleotides match TRBD2. This clonotype was sampled from a human donor with multiple sclerosis. CDR3 region: CASVTSGGYTDTQYF. The CDR3, as DNA: TGTGCCAGTGTGACTAGCGGGGGATACACAGATACGCAGTATTTT.